The 10 T cell receptor beta chains reported below all come from one sample, sequenced in a study of blood T cell repertoires in COVID-19. Assay used: immunoSEQ multiplex PCR; TCRdb lists only in-frame clones, some missing. This table holds around 49,000 clones, approximately 93% found once. The sample consisted of peripheral blood. The receptor set was obtained from a man in his sixties with COVID-19, enrolled during active disease.

This rearrangement joins TRBV30 to TRBJ1-1, with TRBD1 as a possible D gene (5 bases). The V end was cut by 0 bases, the J end by 6 bases, with 8 bases between. The CDR3 has 12 residues. Germline CDR1 and CDR2: GTSNPN and SVGIG (reference sequence). The CDR3 DNA reads as TGTGCCTGGAGTGTAGAAGGGGCTGAAGCTTTCTTT. As protein: CAWSVEGAEAFF.

V and J are TRBV18 and TRBJ1-1; TRBD1 agrees at 7 bases. The V segment lost 1 base and the J segment 0 bases; nucleotides outside the gene matches: 2. The CDR3 sequence is 15 residues long. Germline V CDR1 and CDR2: KGHSH, LQKENI. DNA for the CDR3: TGTGCCAGCTCACCACAGGACAGGCTGAACACTGAAGCTTTCTTT. This translates into CASSPQDRLNTEAFF.

V and J are TRBV7-2 and TRBJ2-7; TRBD1 aligns across 9 bases. CDR1 is SGHTA, CDR2 FQGNSA, per germline. This CDR3 comprises 15 residues. V dropped 3 bases and J dropped 5; count of bases not matched to a gene: 8. The CDR3 nucleotides are TGTGCCAGCAGCTTCGGTCAAGGACAGGGGAACGAGCAGTACTTC. Translating it yields CASSFGQGQGNEQYF.

The chain employs TRBV7-2 and TRBJ1-2; no definite D call. The CDR3 covers 15 residues. Trimming left V 3 bases short and J 0 bases short, with 11 bases between. CDR1 and CDR2 (germline): SGHTA, FQGNSA. The DNA for the CDR3 is TGTGCCAGCAGCTTTTGGGCAGATGCTAACTATGGCTACACCTTC. Translated, it gives CASSFWADANYGYTF. Combining the CDR3 with reference TRBV7-2 and TRBJ1-2 gives the whole variable domain GAGVSQSPSNKVTEKGKDVELRCDPISGHTALYWYRQSLGQGLEFLIYFQGNSAPDKSGLPSDRFSAERTGGSVSTLTIQRTQQEDSAVYLCASSFWADANYGYTFGSGTRLTVV.

The chain recombines TRBV3-1 (or the pseudogene TRBV3-2) with TRBJ2-7; the D gene is possibly TRBD1 (5 bases). Trimming took off 4 bases at V and 4 bases at J, with 20 bases between the two ends. Germline lookup yields CDR1 LGHDT and CDR2 YNNKEL (reference sequence). The CDR3 is made up of 16 amino acids. CDR3 sequence reads: CASSLTGRAPRYEQYF. The CDR3 DNA reads as TGTGCCAGCAGCCTCACAGGACGGGCCCCTCGGTACGAGCAGTACTTC.

The gene calls are TRBV6-4 and TRBJ2-6; possible D gene TRBD1, 5 bases. Germline CDR1 reads MRHNA; CDR2 reads SNTAGT. The CDR3 covers 17 residues. V gave up 6 bases and J gave up 0 bases, with 15 bases separating them. CDR3 sequence reads: CASRTGADSSGANVLTF. As DNA, the CDR3 is TGTGCCAGCAGGACTGGGGCGGATAGCTCTGGGGCCAACGTCCTGACTTTC.

The chain joins TRBV30 to TRBJ1-2; TRBD1 matches 12 bases. Germline CDR1 is GTSNPN and CDR2 is SVGIG (reference sequence). With 1 base clipped from V and 4 bases from J, the junction kept 10 bases outside the gene matches. This CDR3 has 17 residues. CDR3: CAWSDRDRGHYSYGYTF. DNA of the CDR3: TGTGCCTGGAGTGACCGGGACAGGGGGCATTATAGCTATGGCTACACCTTC. The full variable domain, rest sourced from reference TRBV30 and TRBJ1-2, is SQTIHQWPATLVQPVGSPLSLECTVEGTSNPNLYWYRQAAGRGLQLLFYSVGIGQISSEVPQNLSASRPQDRQFILSSKKLLLSDSGFYLCAWSDRDRGHYSYGYTFGSGTRLTVV.

The rearrangement uses TRBV15 and TRBJ2-1; 9 bases are a match to TRBD2. The CDR3 contains 16 residues. Germline V lookup: CDR1 LNHNV, CDR2 YYDKDF (reference sequence). With V trimmed by 5 bases and J by 6 bases, 11 bases remained unmatched. This chain's CDR3 is CATSGFPSGNGNEQFF. In DNA form, the CDR3 reads TGTGCCACCAGCGGTTTCCCTAGCGGGAATGGCAATGAGCAGTTCTTC.

The rearrangement uses TRBV5-1 and TRBJ2-2; possible D gene TRBD2, 6 bases. Germline loops: CDR1 SGHRS, CDR2 YFSETQ. Trimming removed 2 bases from V and 8 bases from J, with 10 bases in between. There are 13 residues in the CDR3. The CDR3 here is CASSFGREGELFF. CDR3 sequence (DNA): TGCGCCAGCAGCTTCGGACGGGAGGGGGAGCTGTTTTTT.

The chain couples TRBV3-1 (or the pseudogene TRBV3-2) to TRBJ2-7; D unclear. This CDR3 is built from 13 residues. Germline lookup yields CDR1 LGHDT and CDR2 YNNKEL (reference sequence). Trimming stripped 3 bases from V and 4 bases from J, with 10 bases between. CDR3 residues: CASSHGVRYEQYF. CDR3 DNA sequence: TGTGCCAGCAGCCACGGAGTTAGGTACGAGCAGTACTTC.